This TCR beta chain was profiled in a study of CD8 T cells in Susac syndrome. Random hexamers were used to reverse transcribe an amount of roughly 0.5 to 1 ug RNA. By means of immunoSEQ multiplex PCR, TCR beta CDR3 spanning 54 Vbeta and 13 Jbeta underwent amplification. TCRdb used MiXCR to reprocess the immunoSEQ multiplex PCR reads, holding one entry per CDR3 protein. The table has about 120,000 distinct CDR3 sequences, just under 95% seen once. V gave up 5 bases and J gave up 3 bases; unmatched junction bases: 9. The CDR3 spans 15 residues. Germline V CDR1 and CDR2: MNHEY, SVGEGT. The TEMRA cells underwent FACS enrichment, while the CD8+ and CD4+ T cells underwent negative isolation.

Specimen: CD4+ T cells from PBMCs. This sequence originates from a human donor with multiple sclerosis. V gene TRBV6-2 or TRBV6-3 combines with J gene TRBJ2-7; 8 bases fit TRBD1. The CDR3 protein is CASSPRDRNLYEQYF. The CDR3 nucleotides read TGTGCCAGCAGTCCCCGGGACAGGAATCTCTACGAGCAGTACTTC.